Sequencing of this T cell receptor (beta chain) was carried out in a study of T-cell memory formation after mild COVID-19. Looking at the study overall: TCR clustering was largely donor specific. Points from the study as a whole: Clones that contracted clustered mainly in CM and EM if CD4+ and in EMRA if CD8+. SARS-CoV-2 specificity of second-wave clones peaking day 37 was unconfirmed. The finding that pre-infection memory included some responding clones suggested that cross-reactive memory joined.

On this clonotype itself: Its antigen is unidentified.

TCRdb passed the 5' RACE reads through MiXCR, listing each CDR3 protein once. The repertoire includes 400,000 to 500,000 distinct CDR3 sequences, approximately 19% of them detected once, and around a fifth sits in the top ten. The germline gives CDR1 MNHEY, CDR2 SVGAGI. Trimming removed 5 bases from V and 1 base from J, with 17 bases in between. The CDR3 is 16 residues long. The sequence was collected from a man younger than 35 who had mild COVID-19 (a few samples of this study predate the infection). Cell type and time point are not known. Sequencing was carried out using PBMCs or a T cell subset sorted from them (not recorded which). V and J are TRBV6-5 and TRBJ1-1, with D unclear. Written as DNA, the CDR3 is TGTGCCAGCAGTGCCCCTTGGAGGTTTGGGAACACTGAAGCTTTCTTT. It codes for CASSAPWRFGNTEAFF.